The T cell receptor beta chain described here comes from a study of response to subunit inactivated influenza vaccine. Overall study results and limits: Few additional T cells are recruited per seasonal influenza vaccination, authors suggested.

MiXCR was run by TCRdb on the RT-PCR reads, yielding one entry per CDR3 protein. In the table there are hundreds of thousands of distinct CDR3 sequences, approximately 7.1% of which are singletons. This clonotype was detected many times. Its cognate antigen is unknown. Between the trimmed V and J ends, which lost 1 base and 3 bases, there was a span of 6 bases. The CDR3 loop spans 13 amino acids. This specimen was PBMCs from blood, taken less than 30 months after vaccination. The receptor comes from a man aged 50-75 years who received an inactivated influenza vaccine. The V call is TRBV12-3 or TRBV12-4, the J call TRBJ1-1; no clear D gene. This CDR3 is CASSLVRDTEAFF. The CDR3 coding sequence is TGTGCCAGCAGTTTAGTACGGGACACTGAAGCTTTCTTT.